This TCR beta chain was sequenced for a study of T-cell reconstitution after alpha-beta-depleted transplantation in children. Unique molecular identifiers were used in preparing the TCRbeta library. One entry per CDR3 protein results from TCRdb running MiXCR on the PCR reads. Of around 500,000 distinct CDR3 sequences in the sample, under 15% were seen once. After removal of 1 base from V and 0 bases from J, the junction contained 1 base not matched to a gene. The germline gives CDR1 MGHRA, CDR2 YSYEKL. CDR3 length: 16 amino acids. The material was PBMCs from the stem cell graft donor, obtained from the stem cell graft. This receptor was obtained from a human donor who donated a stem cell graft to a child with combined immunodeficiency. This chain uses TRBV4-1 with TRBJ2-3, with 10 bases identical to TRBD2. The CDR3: CASSQAAGGSTDTQYF. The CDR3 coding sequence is TGCGCCAGCAGCCAAGCAGCGGGAGGGAGCACAGATACGCAGTATTTT.